Listed here are 19 T cell receptor beta chains from one sample, sequenced in a study of blood T cell repertoires in COVID-19. The data were produced by immunoSEQ multiplex PCR, yet TCRdb's version contains in-frame clones alone and is incomplete. This table has about 39,000 clones, more than 80% appearing once. Sequencing used peripheral blood. These receptors originate from a man aged 60-69 years with acute or convalescent COVID-19.

The CDR3 DNA reads as TGTGCCAGCAGTGAAGACGCGACGAGGAGCTCCTACGAGCAGTACTTC. Translation gives CASSEDATRSSYEQYF. The rearrangement uses TRBV2 and TRBJ2-7; D remains ambiguous. The CDR3 has 16 residues. Trimming removed 1 base at V and 0 bases at J, with 13 bases between. Germline V gene lookup returns CDR1 SNHLY and CDR2 FYNNEI.

The chain has TRBV30 and TRBJ1-1; 7 bases are a match to TRBD1. The germline gives CDR1 GTSNPN, CDR2 SVGIG (reference sequence). Losses at the gene ends were 0 bases for V and 8 bases for J; bases not matched to a gene: 3. CDR3 size: 12 residues. CDR3 amino acids: CAWSVRDREAFF. The CDR3 region has the DNA TGTGCCTGGAGTGTACGGGACAGAGAAGCTTTCTTT.

This clone turned up a few times. The chain couples TRBV7-9 to TRBJ1-6, with TRBD1 matching over 9 bases. CDR3 length equals 15 residues. Germline V gene data show CDR1 as SEHNR and CDR2 as FQNEAQ (reference sequence). V lost 5 bases to trimming and J lost 10 bases; unmatched junction nucleotides: 9. Here the CDR3 DNA reads TGTGCCAGCAGCCAGGACAGGGGTTCAGACTCACCCCTCCACTTT. Translation gives CASSQDRGSDSPLHF.

This clone was found once. The genes are TRBV5-6 and TRBJ2-3; perhaps TRBD1 as D (6 bases). Trimming removed 0 bases from V and 2 bases from J, with 10 bases in between. This CDR3 contains 15 residues. Germline V gene lookup returns CDR1 SGHDT and CDR2 YYEEEE. The CDR3 reads CASSLVQGFTDTQYF. Written as DNA, the CDR3 is TGTGCCAGCAGCTTGGTCCAGGGGTTCACAGATACGCAGTATTTT.

The V and J genes are TRBV9 and TRBJ1-1, with D perhaps TRBD1 (5 bases). CDR1 and CDR2 (germline): SGDLS, YYNGEE. The length of the CDR3 is 15 residues. V was cut by 4 bases and J by 2 bases, with 15 bases left in between. CDR3 DNA: TGTGCCAGCAGCCCCCTCGGGGGACCCAACACTGAAGCTTTCTTT. Amino acids: CASSPLGGPNTEAFF.

The chain is built from TRBV28 and TRBJ2-7; 9 bases are a match to TRBD1. The CDR3 is 15 residues long. V was clipped by 5 bases and J by 3 bases; unmatched bases: 8. CDR1 is MDHEN and CDR2 is SYDVKM in the germline V gene. Written as DNA, the CDR3 is TGTGCCAGCAGTAATTTAGGGACAGGGAACTACGAGCAGTACTTC. Its protein product is CASSNLGTGNYEQYF.

This clone appeared a few times. The J gene is TRBJ2-3, the V gene TRBV30, with TRBD2 matching over 8 bases. Germline CDR1 reads GTSNPN; CDR2 reads SVGIG (reference sequence). CDR3 length: 14 amino acids. V lost 1 base to trimming and J lost 2 bases; unmatched junction nucleotides: 2. CDR3 region: CAWSGRGVTDTQYF. CDR3 coding DNA: TGTGCCTGGAGTGGGCGGGGGGTCACAGATACGCAGTATTTT.

This clone was recorded only once. This chain joins TRBV4-2 and TRBJ2-7, with a possible D match to TRBD1 (5 bases). With 0 bases removed from V and 2 bases from J, the gap between germline ends came to 11 bases. Looked up from germline, CDR1 is LGHNA and CDR2 is YNFKEQ. This CDR3 has 15 residues. CDR3 sequence: CASSQDTGQAYEQYF. The CDR3, as DNA: TGTGCCAGCAGCCAAGATACTGGACAAGCCTACGAGCAGTACTTC.

V usage is TRBV6-1 and J usage is TRBJ1-6; no clear D. Germline CDR1 reads MNHNS; CDR2 reads SASEGT. V lost 2 bases to trimming and J lost 5 bases, with 13 bases between them. The CDR3 has 16 amino acids. The CDR3 coding sequence is TGTGCCAGCAGTGAACGGATGGGGAGCCATAATTCACCCCTCCACTTT. It is translated as CASSERMGSHNSPLHF.

The rearrangement links TRBV2 to TRBJ1-1, with 7 positions matching TRBD1. In germline, CDR1 is SNHLY, CDR2 FYNNEI. Trimming at V came to 5 bases and at J to 0 bases, leaving 3 bases not matched to a gene. The CDR3 has 14 amino acids. CDR3 coding DNA: TGTGCCAGCAGTCGGACAGGCCTGAACACTGAAGCTTTCTTT. It is translated as CASSRTGLNTEAFF.

This clone was seen only once. The chain uses TRBV4-2 and TRBJ2-1; D uncertain. Trimming shortened V by 4 bases and J by 8 bases, and 15 bases separated the two germline ends. The CDR3 totals 14 residues. CDR1 is LGHNA and CDR2 is YNFKEQ in the germline V gene. Here the CDR3 reads CASSPQPLVDEQFF. The CDR3 region has the DNA TGTGCCAGCAGCCCACAACCGCTCGTGGATGAGCAGTTCTTC.

The chain couples TRBV9 to TRBJ1-5, with D hard to call. Looked up from germline, CDR1 is SGDLS and CDR2 is YYNGEE. V dropped 0 bases and J dropped 9 bases, with 25 bases sitting between them. The CDR3 spans 18 residues. The CDR3 is CASSVAGRAASFGGPQHF. In DNA, the CDR3 is TGTGCCAGCAGCGTAGCTGGGAGGGCGGCGTCCTTCGGCGGGCCCCAGCATTTT.

This clone was found once. V and J are TRBV11-2 and TRBJ2-5; D is uncertain. From germline, CDR1 is SGHAT and CDR2 FQNNGV. The CDR3 consists of 15 residues. V was shortened by 5 bases and J by 5 bases, with 18 bases between the two germline ends. The CDR3 reads CASSTGGGKYETQYF. DNA of the CDR3: TGTGCCAGCAGCACCGGCGGCGGAAAGTACGAGACCCAGTACTTC.

The chain is built from TRBV4-1 and TRBJ1-3; tentative D call: TRBD1 (5 bases). V lost 5 bases, J lost 2 bases, and 10 bases lay in between. The V gene's germline CDR1 is MGHRA and CDR2 YSYEKL. There are 14 residues in the CDR3. As DNA, the CDR3 is TGCGCCAGCAGCTTCTGGGGGGCTGGAAACACCATATATTTT. The encoded protein is CASSFWGAGNTIYF.

The V and J genes are TRBV24-1 and TRBJ1-2, with TRBD1 identical over 10 bases. Trimming took 8 bases from V and 8 from J; bases not matched to a gene: 10. This CDR3 has 14 amino acids. CDR1 and CDR2 from the germline V gene are KGHDR and SFDVKD. DNA for the CDR3: TGTGCCACCACATCCGGGACAGGGGTAGACGGCTACACCTTC. It encodes CATTSGTGVDGYTF.

This chain uses TRBV7-8 with TRBJ1-2, with a possible D match to TRBD1 (5 bases). Deletions cut 5 bases from V and 4 bases from J, with 11 bases between. Germline V gene lookup returns CDR1 SGHVS and CDR2 FQNEAQ. The CDR3 length is 13 residues. The DNA of the CDR3 is TGTGCCAGCAGCCTGGTAAGGGGCTATGGCTACACCTTC. Protein product: CASSLVRGYGYTF.

The chain's CDR3 is CASSIQSAAGTEAFF. DNA of the CDR3: TGTGCCAGTAGTATACAGTCTGCGGCAGGGACTGAAGCTTTCTTT. The chain links TRBV19 to TRBJ1-1, with D maybe TRBD1 (5 bases). V lost 2 bases and J 5 bases, leaving 15 bases between the germline ends. CDR1 is LNHDA, CDR2 SQIVND, per germline (reference sequence). The CDR3 runs 15 residues.

This clone has only one observation. This chain uses TRBV3-1 (or the pseudogene TRBV3-2) with TRBJ1-2; possible D gene TRBD1, 6 bases. The CDR3 is 12 residues long. Germline assignment: CDR1 LGHDT and CDR2 YNNKEL (reference sequence). Trimming pared 1 base from V and 7 bases from J, leaving 7 bases between. CDR3 coding DNA: TGTGCCAGCAGCCAAGCCAGGGGTGGCTACACCTTC. It encodes CASSQARGGYTF.

The V gene is TRBV7-2, the J gene TRBJ1-2; 9 bases agree with TRBD1. V shed 4 bases, J shed 2 bases, and the junction held 2 bases outside the gene matches. The CDR3 consists of 14 residues. Germline V gives CDR1 SGHTA, CDR2 FQGNSA. The CDR3 reads CASSSGQGNYGYTF. DNA for the CDR3: TGTGCCAGCAGCTCTGGACAGGGGAACTATGGCTACACCTTC.